This TCR beta chain is from a study of T cell changes during pregnancy in multiple sclerosis. J gave up 4 bases and V 6 bases, and 7 bases lay outside the gene matches. The CDR3 loop spans 14 amino acids. Germline loops: CDR1 SQVTM, CDR2 ANQGSEA. The repertoire was sequenced with immunoSEQ multiplex PCR; TCRdb's copy has only in-frame clones and lacks some. The repertoire holds approximately 52,000 clones, with 80% to 95% as singletons. V usage is TRBV29-1 and J usage is TRBJ1-5, with TRBD1 matching 9 bases. Specimen: CD4+ T cells from peripheral blood mononuclear cells, collected in the third trimester of pregnancy. This sequence was found in a female donor with multiple sclerosis, enrolled in a pregnancy study. The CDR3 spells CSVGGTGRNQPQHF. CDR3 in DNA: TGCAGCGTGGGAGGGACAGGGCGGAATCAGCCCCAGCATTTT.